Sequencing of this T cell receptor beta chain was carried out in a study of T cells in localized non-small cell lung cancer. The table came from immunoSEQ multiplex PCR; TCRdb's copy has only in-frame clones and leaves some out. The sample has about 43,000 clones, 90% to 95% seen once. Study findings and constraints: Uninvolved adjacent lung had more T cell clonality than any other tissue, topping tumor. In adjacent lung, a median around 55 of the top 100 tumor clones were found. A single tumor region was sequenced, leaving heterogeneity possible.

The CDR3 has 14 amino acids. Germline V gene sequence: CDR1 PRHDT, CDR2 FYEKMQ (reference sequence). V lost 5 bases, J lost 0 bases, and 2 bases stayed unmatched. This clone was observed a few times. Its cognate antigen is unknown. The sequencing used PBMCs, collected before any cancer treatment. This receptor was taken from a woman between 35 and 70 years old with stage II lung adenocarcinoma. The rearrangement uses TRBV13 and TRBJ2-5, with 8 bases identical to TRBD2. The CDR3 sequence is CASSQRGNQETQYF. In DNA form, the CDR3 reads TGTGCCAGCAGCCAGCGGGGGAACCAAGAGACCCAGTACTTC.